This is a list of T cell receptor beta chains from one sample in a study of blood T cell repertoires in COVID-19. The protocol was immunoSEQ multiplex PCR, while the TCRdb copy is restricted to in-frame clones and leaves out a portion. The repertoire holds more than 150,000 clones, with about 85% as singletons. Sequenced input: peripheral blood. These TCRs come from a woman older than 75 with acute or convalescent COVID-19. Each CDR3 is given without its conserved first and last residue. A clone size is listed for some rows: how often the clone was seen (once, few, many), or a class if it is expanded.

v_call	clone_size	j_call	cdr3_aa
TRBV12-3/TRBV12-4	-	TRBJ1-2	ASSSSGYGYT
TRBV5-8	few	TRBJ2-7	ATQRRTASSYEQY
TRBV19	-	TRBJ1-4	ASSFGGEATNEKLF
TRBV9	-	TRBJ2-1	ASSVERLSTEQF
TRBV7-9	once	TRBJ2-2	ASSLERGGELF
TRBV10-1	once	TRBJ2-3	ASSLAGGPTDTQY
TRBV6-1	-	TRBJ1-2	ASSEGRGFYGYT
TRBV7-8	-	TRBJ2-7	ASTWGTGFPYEQY
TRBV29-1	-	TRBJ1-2	SVVPSNYGYT
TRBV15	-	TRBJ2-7	ATSRESMANSYEQY
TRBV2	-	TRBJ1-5	ASSYGTGNQPQH
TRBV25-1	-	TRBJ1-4	ASSEGGVNEKLF
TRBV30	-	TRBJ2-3	ATLAAGGQSVTDTQY
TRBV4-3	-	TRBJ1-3	ASSQGAGESGNTIY
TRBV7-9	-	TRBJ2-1	ASSLMALVGGEQF
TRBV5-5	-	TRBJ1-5	ASSLDRTQPQH
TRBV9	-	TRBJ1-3	ASSVAEGGNTIY
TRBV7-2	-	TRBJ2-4	ASSSYQGKDIQY
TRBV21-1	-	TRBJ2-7	AHWGGAEQY
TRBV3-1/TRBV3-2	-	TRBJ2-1	ASSQRGGLANEQF
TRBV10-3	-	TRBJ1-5	AISDTQGWQPQH
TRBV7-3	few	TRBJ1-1	ASSFSRNTEAF
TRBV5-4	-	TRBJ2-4	ASREDYGNIQY
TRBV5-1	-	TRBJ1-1	ASSVDRVNTEAF
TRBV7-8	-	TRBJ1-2	ASSLDRGYGYT
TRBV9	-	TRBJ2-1	ASTMAIAGEEQF
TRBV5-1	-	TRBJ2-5	ASSLERGDETQY
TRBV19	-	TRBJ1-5	ASSPPTGGYSNQPQH
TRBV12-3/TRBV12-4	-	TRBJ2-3	ASSFPSTDTQY
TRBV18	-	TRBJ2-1	ASSPLAPSSYNEQF
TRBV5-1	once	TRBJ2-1	ASSLGDSTSGIQF
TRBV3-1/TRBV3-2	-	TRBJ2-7	ASSLAGRREQY
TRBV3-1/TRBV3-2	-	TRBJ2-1	ASSQVISGALAGVSEQF
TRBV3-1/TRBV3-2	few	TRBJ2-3	ASTKGRLVSTDTQY
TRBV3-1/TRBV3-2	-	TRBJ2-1	ASSQELAGEGGEQF
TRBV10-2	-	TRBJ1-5	ASSESPGWQPQH
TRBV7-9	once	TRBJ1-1	ASSLERGPVTEAF
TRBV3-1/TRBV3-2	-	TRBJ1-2	ASSQDQGARGYT
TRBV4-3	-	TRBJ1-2	ASSQAATVPYGYT
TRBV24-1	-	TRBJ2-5	ATSDFGQGGQETQY
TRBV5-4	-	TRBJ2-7	ASSSWGGPSYEQY
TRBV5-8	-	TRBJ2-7	ASSIGQVNEQY
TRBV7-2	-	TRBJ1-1	ASSLARTGGTEAF
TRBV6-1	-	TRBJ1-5	ASSEERRRPQH
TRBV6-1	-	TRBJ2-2	ASSGRGQGLTGELF
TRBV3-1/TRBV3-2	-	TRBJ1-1	ASSRAGLRTEAF
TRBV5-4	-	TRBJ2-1	ASSLTVTGEQF
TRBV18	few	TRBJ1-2	ASQRGQGEGYT
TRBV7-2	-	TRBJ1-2	ASSLVGALGYT
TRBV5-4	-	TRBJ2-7	ASSPGQGAIYEQY
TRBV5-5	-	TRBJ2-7	ASSLVAEYEQY
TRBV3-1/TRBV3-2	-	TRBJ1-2	ASRQGDYGYT
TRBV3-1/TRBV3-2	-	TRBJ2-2	ASSQEGPGLF
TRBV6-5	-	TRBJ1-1	ASSYGGRVTEAF
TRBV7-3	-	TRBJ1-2	ASSTGGAGYGYT